This T cell receptor (beta chain) is from a study of early T cells in non-severe SARS-CoV-2 infection. The wider study: Unsorted whole-blood RNA was sequenced in bulk, leaving chains unpaired.

Points on this clonotype: Its specificity is unknown.

General observations from the study: Lookups in VDJdb leaned toward anti-spike CD8 responses and missed private and CD4 specificities.

TCRdb used MiXCR to reprocess the 5' RACE reads, holding one entry per CDR3 protein. The table records 30,000 to 35,000 distinct CDR3 sequences, around 4.4% of them present only once. Sequenced material: whole blood. This clonotype was obtained from an adult who was a healthcare worker with PCR-confirmed SARS-CoV-2 infection or an uninfected control (not recorded which).

CDR3 sequence reads: CASSYGGTRGNIQYF. DNA of the CDR3: TGTGCCAGCAGTTATGGGGGGACAAGGGGAAACATTCAGTACTTC. The genes are TRBV28 and TRBJ2-4; TRBD1 or TRBD2 may be the D gene (6 bases each). The length of the CDR3 is 15 residues. V was pared by 4 bases and J by 6 bases, with 16 bases between. Germline-derived CDR1 and CDR2 are MDHEN and SYDVKM.